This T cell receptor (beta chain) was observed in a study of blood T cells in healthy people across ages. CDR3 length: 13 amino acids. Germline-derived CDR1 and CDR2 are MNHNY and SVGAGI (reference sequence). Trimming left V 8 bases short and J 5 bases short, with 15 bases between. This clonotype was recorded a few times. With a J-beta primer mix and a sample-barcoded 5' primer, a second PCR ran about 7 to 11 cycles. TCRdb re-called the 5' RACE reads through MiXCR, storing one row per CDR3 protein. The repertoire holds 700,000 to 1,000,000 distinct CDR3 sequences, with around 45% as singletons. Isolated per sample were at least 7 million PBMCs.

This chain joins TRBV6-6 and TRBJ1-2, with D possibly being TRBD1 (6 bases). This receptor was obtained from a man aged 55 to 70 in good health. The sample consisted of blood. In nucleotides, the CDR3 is TGTGCCAGCGGTGACAGGCAAAAATATGGCTACACCTTC. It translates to CASGDRQKYGYTF.